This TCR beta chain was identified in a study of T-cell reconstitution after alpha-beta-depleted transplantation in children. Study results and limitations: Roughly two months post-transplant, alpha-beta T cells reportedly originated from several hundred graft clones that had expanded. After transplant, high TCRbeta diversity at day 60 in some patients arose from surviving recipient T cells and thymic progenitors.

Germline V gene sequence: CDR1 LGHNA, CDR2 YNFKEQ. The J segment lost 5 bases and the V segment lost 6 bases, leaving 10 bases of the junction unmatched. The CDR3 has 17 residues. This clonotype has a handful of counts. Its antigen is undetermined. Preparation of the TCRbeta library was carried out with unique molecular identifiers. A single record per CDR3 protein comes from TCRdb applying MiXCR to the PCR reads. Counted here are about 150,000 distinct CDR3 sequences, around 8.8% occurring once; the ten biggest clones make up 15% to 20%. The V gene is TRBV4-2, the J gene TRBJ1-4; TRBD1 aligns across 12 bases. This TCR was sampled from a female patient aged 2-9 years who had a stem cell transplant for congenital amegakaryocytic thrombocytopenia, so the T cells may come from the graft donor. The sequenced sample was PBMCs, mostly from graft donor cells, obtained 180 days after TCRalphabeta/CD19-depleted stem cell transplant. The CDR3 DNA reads TGTGCCAGCAGTCACGGGACAGGGGGCGCCCGGAATGAAAAACTGTTTTTT. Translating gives CASSHGTGGARNEKLFF.